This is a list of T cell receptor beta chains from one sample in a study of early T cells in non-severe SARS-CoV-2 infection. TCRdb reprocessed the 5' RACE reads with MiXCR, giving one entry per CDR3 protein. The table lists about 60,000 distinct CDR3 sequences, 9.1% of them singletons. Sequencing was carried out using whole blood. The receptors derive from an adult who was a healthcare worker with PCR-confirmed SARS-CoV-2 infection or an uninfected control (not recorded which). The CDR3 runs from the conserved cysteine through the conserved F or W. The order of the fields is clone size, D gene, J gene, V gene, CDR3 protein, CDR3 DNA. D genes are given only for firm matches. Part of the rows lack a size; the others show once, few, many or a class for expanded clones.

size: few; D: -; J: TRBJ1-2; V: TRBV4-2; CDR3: CASSQHTPEAYGYTF; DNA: TGTGCCAGCAGCCAACATACTCCGGAGGCCTATGGCTACACCTTC
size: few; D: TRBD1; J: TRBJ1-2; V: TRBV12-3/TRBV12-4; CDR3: CASSLGGTGANRYTF; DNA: TGTGCCAGCAGTTTAGGCGGGACAGGGGCTAATCGCTACACCTTC
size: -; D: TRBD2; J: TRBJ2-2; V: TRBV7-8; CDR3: CASSGLAGATGERFF; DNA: TGTGCCAGCAGCGGACTAGCGGGAGCCACCGGGGAGCGGTTTTTT
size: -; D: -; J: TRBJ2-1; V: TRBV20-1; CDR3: CSAAGDTYNEQFF; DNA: TGCAGTGCTGCCGGAGACACCTACAATGAGCAGTTCTTC
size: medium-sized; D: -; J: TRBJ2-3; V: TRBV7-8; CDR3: CASSLVLGVGDTQYF; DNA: TGTGCCAGCAGCTTAGTTTTGGGGGTGGGGGATACGCAGTATTTT
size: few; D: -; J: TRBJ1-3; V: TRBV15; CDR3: CATSRDVTTGNTIYF; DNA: TGTGCCACCAGCAGAGATGTGACAACTGGAAACACCATATATTTT
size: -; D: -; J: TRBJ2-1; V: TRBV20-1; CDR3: CSASDTVHEQFF; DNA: TGCAGTGCTAGTGATACGGTCCATGAGCAGTTCTTC
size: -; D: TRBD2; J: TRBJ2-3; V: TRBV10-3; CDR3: CAIREREGRDTQYF; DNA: TGTGCCATCAGGGAGCGGGAGGGCCGGGATACGCAGTATTTT
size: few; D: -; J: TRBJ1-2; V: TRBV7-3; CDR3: CASSLSGVYGYTF; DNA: TGTGCCAGCAGTTTGTCCGGGGTCTATGGCTACACCTTC
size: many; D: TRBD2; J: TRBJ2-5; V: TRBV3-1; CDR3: CASRLGTSHQETQYF; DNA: TGTGCCAGCAGGCTCGGGACTAGCCACCAAGAGACCCAGTACTTC
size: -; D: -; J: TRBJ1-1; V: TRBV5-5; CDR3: CASSLAGLDTEAFF; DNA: TGTGCCAGCAGCTTGGCGGGGTTAGACACTGAAGCTTTCTTT
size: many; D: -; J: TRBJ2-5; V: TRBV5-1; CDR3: CASSFAPDQETQYF; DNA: TGCGCCAGCAGCTTCGCCCCGGATCAAGAGACCCAGTACTTC
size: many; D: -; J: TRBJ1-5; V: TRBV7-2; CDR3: CASSARGRQPQHF; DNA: TGTGCCAGCAGCGCCCGGGGGAGGCAGCCCCAGCATTTT
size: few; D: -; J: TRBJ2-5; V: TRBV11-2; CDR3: CASSRQEETQYF; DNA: TGTGCCAGCAGCCGACAAGAAGAGACCCAGTACTTC
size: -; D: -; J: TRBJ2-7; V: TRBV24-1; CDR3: CATSRDSYEQYF; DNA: TGTGCCACGTCGAGGGACTCCTACGAGCAGTACTTC
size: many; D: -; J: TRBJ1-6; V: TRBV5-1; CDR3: CASSTYGGAVYNSPLHF; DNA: TGCGCCAGCAGCACCTACGGCGGAGCGGTTTATAATTCACCCCTCCACTTT
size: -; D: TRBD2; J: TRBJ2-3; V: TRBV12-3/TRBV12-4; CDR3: CASLSLAGGPGTQYF; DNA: TGTGCCAGCCTAAGTTTGGCGGGAGGGCCTGGTACGCAGTATTTT
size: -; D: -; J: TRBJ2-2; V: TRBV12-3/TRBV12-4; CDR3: CASSFSGRGTGELFF; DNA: TGTGCCAGCAGTTTCTCGGGGCGCGGCACCGGGGAGCTGTTTTTT
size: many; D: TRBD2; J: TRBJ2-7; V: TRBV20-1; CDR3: CSARDGAGAPLEQYF; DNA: TGCAGTGCTAGAGATGGGGCGGGAGCTCCCCTTGAGCAGTACTTC
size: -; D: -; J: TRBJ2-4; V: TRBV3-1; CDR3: CASSHRALAKNIQYF; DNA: TGTGCCAGCAGTCACAGGGCCCTAGCCAAAAACATTCAGTACTTC
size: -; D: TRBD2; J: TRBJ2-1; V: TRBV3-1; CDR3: CASSQVTSGSPRSYNEQFF; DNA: TGTGCCAGCAGCCAAGTTACTAGCGGAAGTCCCCGCTCCTACAATGAGCAGTTCTTC
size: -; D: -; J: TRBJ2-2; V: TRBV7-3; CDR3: CASSEDQGGTGELFF; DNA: TGTGCCAGCAGCGAAGACCAGGGTGGCACCGGGGAGCTGTTTTTT
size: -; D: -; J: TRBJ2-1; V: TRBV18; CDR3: CASSPGSRRLKNEQFF; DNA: TGTGCCAGCTCACCAGGGTCCCGACGGTTAAAGAATGAGCAGTTCTTC
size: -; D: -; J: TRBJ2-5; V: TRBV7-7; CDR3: CASSPSGETQYF; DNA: TGTGCCAGCAGCCCCTCGGGCGAGACCCAGTACTTC
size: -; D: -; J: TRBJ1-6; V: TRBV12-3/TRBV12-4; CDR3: CASSLPGYSDNSPLHF; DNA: TGTGCCAGCAGTTTACCCGGGTACAGCGATAATTCACCCCTCCACTTT
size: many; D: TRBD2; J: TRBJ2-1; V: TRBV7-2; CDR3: CASSPPSGRREQFF; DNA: TGTGCCAGCAGCCCTCCTAGCGGGAGGAGAGAGCAGTTCTTC
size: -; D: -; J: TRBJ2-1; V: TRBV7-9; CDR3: CASSRNRGISYNEQFF; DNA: TGTGCCAGCAGCCGAAACCGGGGGATCTCCTACAATGAGCAGTTCTTC
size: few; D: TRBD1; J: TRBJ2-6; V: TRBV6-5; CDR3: CASSYTGTGISGANVLTF; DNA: TGTGCCAGCAGTTACACCGGGACAGGGATATCTGGGGCCAACGTCCTGACTTTC